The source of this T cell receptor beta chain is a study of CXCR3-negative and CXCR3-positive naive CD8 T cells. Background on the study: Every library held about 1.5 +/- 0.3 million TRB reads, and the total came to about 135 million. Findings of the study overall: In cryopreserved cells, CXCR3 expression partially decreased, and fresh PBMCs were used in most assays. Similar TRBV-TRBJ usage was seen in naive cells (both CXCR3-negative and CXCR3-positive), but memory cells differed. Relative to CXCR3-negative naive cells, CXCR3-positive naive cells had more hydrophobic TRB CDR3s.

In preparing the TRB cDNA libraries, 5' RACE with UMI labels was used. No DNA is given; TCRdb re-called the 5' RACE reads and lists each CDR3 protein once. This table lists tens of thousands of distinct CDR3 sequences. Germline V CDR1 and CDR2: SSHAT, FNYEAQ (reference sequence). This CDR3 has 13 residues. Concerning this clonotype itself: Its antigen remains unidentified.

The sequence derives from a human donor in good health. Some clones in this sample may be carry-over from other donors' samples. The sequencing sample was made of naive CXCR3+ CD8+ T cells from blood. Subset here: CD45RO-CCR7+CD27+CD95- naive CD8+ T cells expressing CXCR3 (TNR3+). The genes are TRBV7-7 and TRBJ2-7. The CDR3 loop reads CASSFEQNYEQYF. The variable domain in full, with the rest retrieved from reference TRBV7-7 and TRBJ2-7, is GAGVSQSPRYKVTKRGQDVTLRCDPISSHATLYWYQQALGQGPEFLTYFNYEAQPDKSGLPSDRFSAERPEGSISTLTIQRTEQRDSAMYRCASSFEQNYEQYFGPGTRLTVT.